This record looks at one T cell receptor beta chain sequence and its context. It has no known antigen specificity. No much larger clone is present one base from it, and per-base qualities are unavailable. The immunoSEQ Assay, a bias-controlled multiplex PCR, was used to amplify TCRbeta CDR3 regions from genomic DNA. In the source study's methods: Within the assay, amplification of reference gene primers was used to estimate how many nucleated cells each sample contained. To quantify the absolute abundance of each unique TCRbeta CDR3 rearrangement, sequence reads were collapsed and filtered. Productive Simpson clonality was computed per sample as the square root of Simpson's diversity index over productive rearrangements. In its TCRdb copy, this immuneACCESS table keeps in-frame sequences only and misses some clones. Where compared with another copy, unresolved V genes explain less than half of these, and the others have no known cause. V and J calls and clone size come straight from that table; D and trimming were deduced from the DNA. The sample table contains 90,000 to 100,000 clones; only one count was recorded for about 80% of them. The ten most abundant clones make up around 6.5% of the sample.

This record comes from a study of blood T cell repertoires in COVID-19 (dated by TCRdb to 2020 to 2021). Some background on the complete study: The collaborator samples originated in the United States, Italy and Spain and spanned the acute and convalescent phases of COVID-19. The repertoires were released in a freely available public database meant as a resource for research on the immune response to SARS-CoV-2. A de-identified subject ID, COVID-19 status, age in years and sex were almost always included in the sample metadata. The prospective study material was composed of cDNA or gDNA derived from T cells, B-cell-depleted T cells, or PBMCs. Subjects who had been exposed to COVID-19, were actively infected with it, or had recovered from it provided the deeply sampled blood TCRbeta repertoires that made up the dataset. The samples were drawn from the first 160 participants of the ongoing ImmuneRACE study and from 1,254 subjects provided by 6 global collaborators. Where available, HLA class I and class II types were taken from metadata supplied by the sample provider and were not determined by assay-based typing.

Points the paper makes about the study in general: How much clinical and demographic metadata was included differed by source and by participant, and the metadata was provided uncurated.

The collaborating institutions used their own protocols to collect whole blood in K2EDTA tubes. For TCRbeta analysis, collaborators shipped samples in one of three forms: frozen whole blood, isolated PBMCs, or DNA extracted from either of those sample types. The CDR3, from cysteine to phenylalanine, totals 14 residues. Left in the record is the CDR3 DNA by itself, 42 bases read in frame from the first base. Based on the germline V gene (reference sequence), the CDR1 and CDR2 sequences are LNHDA and SQIVND. V is pruned by 3 bases and J by 5 bases, leaving 6 bases of the junction without a gene match.

This clonotype originated in a man aged 55-75 years with acute or convalescent COVID-19. This chain joins TRBV19 to TRBJ1-1; TRBD1 agrees with 7 junctional bases. The sample taken for sequencing was peripheral blood. The CDR3 reads CASSIQTGFTEAFF. The DNA sequence follows: TGTGCCAGTAGTATCCAGACAGGGTTTACTGAAGCTTTCTTT. Where the CDR3 stops, the reference TRBV19 and TRBJ1-1 genes take over; the full variable domain is DGGITQSPKYLFRKEGQNVTLSCEQNLNHDAMYWYRQDPGQGLRLIYYSQIVNDFQKGDIAEGYSVSREKKESFPLTVTSAQKNPTAFYLCASSIQTGFTEAFFGQGTRLTVV.